Following are 14 T cell receptor beta chains from one sample sequenced in a study of T cell responses to AZD1222 COVID-19 vaccine. This table comes from immunoSEQ multiplex PCR, and its TCRdb copy is limited to in-frame clones, with some not included. This table holds 160,000 or so clones, 90% to 95% found once. Here the sequenced sample was peripheral blood, taken 28 days after the second AZD1222 dose. The receptors were sampled from an adult who received the AZD1222 COVID-19 vaccine.

The rearrangement links TRBV4-2 to TRBJ2-5; D might be TRBD1 or TRBD2, each matching 5 bases. The CDR3 is 14 amino acids. Germline values: CDR1 LGHNA, CDR2 YNFKEQ. The V and J ends lost 3 bases and 5 bases respectively, with 13 bases between them. CDR3 in amino acids: CASSHKRGRETQYF. CDR3 DNA sequence: TGTGCCAGCAGCCATAAGAGGGGAAGGGAGACCCAGTACTTC.

J is TRBJ1-2 and V is TRBV3-1 (or the pseudogene TRBV3-2), with D possibly matching TRBD1 (5 bases). CDR3 size: 15 residues. The germline V and J ends were trimmed by 0 bases and 3 bases, with 11 bases remaining between them. From germline, CDR1 is LGHDT and CDR2 YNNKEL (reference sequence). In DNA, the CDR3 is TGTGCCAGCAGCCAAGATCTCAGGGCGGACTATGGCTACACCTTC. Translating gives CASSQDLRADYGYTF.

The chain links TRBV5-1 to TRBJ1-3; TRBD1 is a possible D gene (6 bases). The CDR3 has 13 residues. Trimming cost V 2 bases and J 4 bases, with 7 bases left between them. Looked up from germline, CDR1 is SGHRS and CDR2 is YFSETQ. The CDR3 sequence: CASSFTGGNTIYF. The CDR3 DNA is TGCGCCAGCAGCTTTACAGGGGGAAACACCATATATTTT. Drawing the rest from reference TRBV5-1 and TRBJ1-3, the complete variable domain is KAGVTQTPRYLIKTRGQQVTLSCSPISGHRSVSWYQQTPGQGLQFLFEYFSETQRNKGNFPGRFSGRQFSNSRSEMNVSTLELGDSALYLCASSFTGGNTIYFGEGSWLTVV.

The rearrangement links TRBV7-6 to TRBJ2-3; D not certain. The CDR3 is made up of 15 amino acids. CDR1 is SGHVS and CDR2 is FNYEAQ in the germline V gene. V lost 6 bases, J lost 1 base, and 14 bases lay in between. CDR3 in DNA: TGTGCCAGCAGGAACAGCAGGTCCGGCACAGATACGCAGTATTTT. Translating gives CASRNSRSGTDTQYF.

The V call is TRBV7-9, the J call TRBJ1-1, with 8 positions matching TRBD1. Germline CDR1 and CDR2: SEHNR and FQNEAQ (reference sequence). V lost 2 bases to trimming and J lost 0 bases; unmatched junction nucleotides: 2. The CDR3 covers 15 residues. The CDR3 region is CASSLRQGMNTEAFF. The DNA of the CDR3 is TGTGCCAGCAGCTTAAGACAGGGGATGAACACTGAAGCTTTCTTT.

The chain has TRBV6-5 and TRBJ1-2, with D tentatively TRBD1 (5 bases). Trimming removed 0 bases at V and 8 bases at J, with 10 bases between. CDR3 length: 13 amino acids. The germline V gene encodes CDR1 MNHEY and CDR2 SVGAGI. DNA of the CDR3: TGTGCCAGCAGTTACTCGCGGACAAAAGGCTACACCTTC. It encodes CASSYSRTKGYTF.

This chain joins TRBV11-2 and TRBJ2-7, with TRBD2 as a possible D gene (5 bases). Trimming removed 7 bases from V and 2 bases from J, with 15 bases in between. The germline gives CDR1 SGHAT, CDR2 FQNNGV. The CDR3 is 14 residues long. DNA for the CDR3: TGTGCCAGCACCCAAACGGGGATTACCTACGAGCAGTACTTC. The encoded protein is CASTQTGITYEQYF.

The chain recombines TRBV18 with TRBJ1-5; no reliable D call. The CDR3 sequence is 15 residues long. Germline CDR1 reads KGHSH; CDR2 reads LQKENI. The ends were cut back, 3 bases at V and 7 bases at J, with 16 bases in the middle. This chain's CDR3 is CASSPGAGLGQPQHF. The CDR3 bases are TGTGCCAGCTCACCGGGCGCCGGCCTTGGGCAGCCCCAGCATTTT.

This rearrangement joins TRBV5-4 to TRBJ2-3, with D unresolved. The CDR3 has 17 amino acids. CDR1 and CDR2 from the germline V gene are SGHNT and YYREEE (reference sequence). The ends were cut back, 1 base at V and 1 base at J, with 16 bases in the middle. CDR3 nucleotides: TGTGCCAGCAGCTTGTCTCCTGGCAGGTCAGGCACAGATACGCAGTATTTT. Amino acids: CASSLSPGRSGTDTQYF.

The chain links TRBV21-1 to TRBJ1-3; the table's D call, TRBD1, has no DNA check behind it. TRBV21-1 is shown as a pseudogene. The CDR3 extends over 18 amino acids. The DNA of the CDR3 is TGTGCCAGCAGCAAAGAAGGTAAACAGGGCCCCTCTGGAAACACCATATATTTT. Amino acid sequence: CASSKEGKQGPSGNTIYF.

The V gene is TRBV30, the J gene TRBJ2-5, with D unclear. With 2 bases removed from V and 4 bases from J, the gap between germline ends came to 11 bases. This CDR3 is built from 13 residues. Germline CDR1 is GTSNPN and CDR2 is SVGIG (reference sequence). CDR3 in DNA: TGTGCCTGGAGTCTTCACCAGGCAGAGACCCAGTACTTC. Encoded protein: CAWSLHQAETQYF.

This chain links TRBV19 with TRBJ1-5; tentative D call: TRBD1 (5 bases). CDR3 size: 14 residues. Germline values: CDR1 LNHDA, CDR2 SQIVND (reference sequence). V lost 6 bases and J 3 bases, leaving 12 bases between the germline ends. The CDR3: CASSPGRDNQPQHF. In nucleotides, the CDR3 is TGTGCCAGTAGCCCGGGACGGGACAATCAGCCCCAGCATTTT.

The chain links TRBV27 to TRBJ2-3; no clear D. V was trimmed by 3 bases and J by 6 bases, leaving 10 bases between them. Germline CDR1 and CDR2: MNHEY and SMNVEV (reference sequence). This CDR3 region has 13 residues. CDR3 DNA: TGTGCCAGCAGTTTTGAAGGAGCGGATACGCAGTATTTT. It encodes CASSFEGADTQYF.

The chain links TRBV3-1 (or the pseudogene TRBV3-2) to TRBJ1-5; a possible D gene is TRBD1 (5 bases). Trimming pared 4 bases from V and 1 base from J, leaving 11 bases between. CDR1 and CDR2 from the germline V gene are LGHDT and YNNKEL (reference sequence). The CDR3 extends over 15 amino acids. The CDR3 nucleotides read TGTGCCAGCAGCCCCACTAGGACAAGCAATCAGCCCCAGCATTTT. Translated: CASSPTRTSNQPQHF.